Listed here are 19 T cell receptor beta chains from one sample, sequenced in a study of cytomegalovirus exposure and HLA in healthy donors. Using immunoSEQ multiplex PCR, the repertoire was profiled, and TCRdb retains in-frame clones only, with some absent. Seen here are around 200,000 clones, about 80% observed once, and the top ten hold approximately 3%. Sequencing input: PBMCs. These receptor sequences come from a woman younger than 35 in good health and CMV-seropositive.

CDR3 amino acids: CASSLDRGAVGYGYTF. The CDR3 DNA is TGTGCCAGCAGCTTAGATCGGGGAGCCGTGGGGTATGGCTACACCTTC. The rearrangement uses TRBV11-2 and TRBJ1-2; no clear D gene. CDR3 length equals 16 residues. Germline loops: CDR1 SGHAT, CDR2 FQNNGV. Trimming shortened V by 0 bases and J by 5 bases, and 16 bases separated the two germline ends.

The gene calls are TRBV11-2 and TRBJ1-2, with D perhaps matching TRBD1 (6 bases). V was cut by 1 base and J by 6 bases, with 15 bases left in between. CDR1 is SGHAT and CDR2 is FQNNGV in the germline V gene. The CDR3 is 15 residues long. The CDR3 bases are TGTGCCAGCAGCTTAGCACAGGGCGTTCAAAATGGCTACACCTTC. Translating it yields CASSLAQGVQNGYTF.

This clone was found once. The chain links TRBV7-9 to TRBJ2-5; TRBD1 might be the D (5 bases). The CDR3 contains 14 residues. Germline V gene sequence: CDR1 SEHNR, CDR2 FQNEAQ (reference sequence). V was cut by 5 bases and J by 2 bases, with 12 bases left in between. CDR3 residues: CASSPRAKQETQYF. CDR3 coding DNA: TGTGCCAGCAGCCCCAGGGCTAAACAAGAGACCCAGTACTTC.

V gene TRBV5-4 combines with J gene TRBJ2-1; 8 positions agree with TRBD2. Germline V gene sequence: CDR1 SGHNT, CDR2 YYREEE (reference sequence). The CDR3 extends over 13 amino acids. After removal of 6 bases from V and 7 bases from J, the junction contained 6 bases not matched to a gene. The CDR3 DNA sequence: TGTGCCAGCACCAAAGCGGGGGTTAATGAGCAGTTCTTC. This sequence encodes CASTKAGVNEQFF.

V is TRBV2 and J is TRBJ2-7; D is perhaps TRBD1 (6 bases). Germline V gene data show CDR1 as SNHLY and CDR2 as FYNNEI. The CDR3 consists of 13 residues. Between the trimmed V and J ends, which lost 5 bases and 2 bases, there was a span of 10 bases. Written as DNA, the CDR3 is TGTGCCAGCAGTCAGGGGAAAACCTACGAGCAGTACTTC. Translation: CASSQGKTYEQYF.

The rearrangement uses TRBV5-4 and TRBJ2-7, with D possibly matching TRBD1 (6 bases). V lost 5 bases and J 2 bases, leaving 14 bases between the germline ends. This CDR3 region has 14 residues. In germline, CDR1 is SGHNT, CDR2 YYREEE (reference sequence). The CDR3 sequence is CASRETGPPYEQYF. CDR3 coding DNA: TGTGCCAGCAGGGAGACAGGACCCCCCTACGAGCAGTACTTC.

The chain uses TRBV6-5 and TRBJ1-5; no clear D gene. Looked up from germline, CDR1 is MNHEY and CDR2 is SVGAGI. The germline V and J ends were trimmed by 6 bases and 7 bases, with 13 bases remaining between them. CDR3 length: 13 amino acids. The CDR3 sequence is CASSASRQQPQHF. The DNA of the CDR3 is TGTGCCAGCAGCGCATCAAGACAACAGCCCCAGCATTTT.

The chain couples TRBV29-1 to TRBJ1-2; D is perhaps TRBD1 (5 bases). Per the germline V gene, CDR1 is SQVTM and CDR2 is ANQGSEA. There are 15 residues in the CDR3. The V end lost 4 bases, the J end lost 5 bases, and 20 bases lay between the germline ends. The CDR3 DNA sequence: TGCAGCGTTGCCCCAGGGTCTGGAGCTTCGTATGGCTACACCTTC. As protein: CSVAPGSGASYGYTF.

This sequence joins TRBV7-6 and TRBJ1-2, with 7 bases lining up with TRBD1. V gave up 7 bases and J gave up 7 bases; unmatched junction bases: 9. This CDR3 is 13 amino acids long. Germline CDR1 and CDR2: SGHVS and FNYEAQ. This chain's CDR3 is CASTSDYRGGYTF. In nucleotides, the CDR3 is TGTGCCAGCACGTCCGATTACAGGGGTGGCTACACCTTC.

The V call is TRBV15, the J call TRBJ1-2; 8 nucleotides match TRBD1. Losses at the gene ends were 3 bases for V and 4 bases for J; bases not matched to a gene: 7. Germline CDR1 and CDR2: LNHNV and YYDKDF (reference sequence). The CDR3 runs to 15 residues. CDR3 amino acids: CATSRDDRGGYGYTF. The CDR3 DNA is TGTGCCACCAGCAGGGATGACAGGGGCGGCTATGGCTACACCTTC.

The CDR3 sequence is CASSLGRLAGTGELFF. The CDR3 DNA reads TGTGCCAGCAGCTTAGGGAGACTAGCGGGGACTGGGGAGCTGTTTTTT. The chain has TRBV11-2 and TRBJ2-2, with 11 bases identical to TRBD2. The germline V gene has CDR1 SGHAT and CDR2 FQNNGV. The ends lost 1 base at V and 8 bases at J; junction bases unmatched: 6. CDR3 length: 16 residues. The entire variable domain, with the rest obtained from reference TRBV11-2 and TRBJ2-2, is as follows: EAGVAQSPRYKIIEKRQSVAFWCNPISGHATLYWYQQILGQGPKLLIQFQNNGVVDDSQLPKDRFSAERLKGVDSTLKIQPAKLEDSAVYLCASSLGRLAGTGELFFGEGSRLTVL.

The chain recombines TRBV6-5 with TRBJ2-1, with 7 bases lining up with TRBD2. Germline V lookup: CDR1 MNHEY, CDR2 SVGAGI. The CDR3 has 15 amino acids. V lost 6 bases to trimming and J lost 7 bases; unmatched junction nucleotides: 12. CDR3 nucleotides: TGTGCCAGCAGCCCGACTAGCCCTACTTATAATGAGCAGTTCTTC. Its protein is CASSPTSPTYNEQFF.

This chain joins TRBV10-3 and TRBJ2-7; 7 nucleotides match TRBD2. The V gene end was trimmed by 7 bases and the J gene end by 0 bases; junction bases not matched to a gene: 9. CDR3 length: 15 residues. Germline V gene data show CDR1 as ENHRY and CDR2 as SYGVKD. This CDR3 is CAIKVGAGDSYEQYF. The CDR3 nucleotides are TGTGCCATCAAGGTTGGCGCGGGGGACTCCTACGAGCAGTACTTC.

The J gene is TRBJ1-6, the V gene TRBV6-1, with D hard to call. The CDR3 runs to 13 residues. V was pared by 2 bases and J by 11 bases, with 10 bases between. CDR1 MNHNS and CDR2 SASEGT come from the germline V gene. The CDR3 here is CASSELSYTPLHF. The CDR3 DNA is TGTGCCAGCAGTGAACTAAGCTATACACCCCTCCACTTT.

The CDR3 DNA reads TGTGCCAGCAGCGAAAGCGGGACTGAAGCTTTCTTT. This translates into CASSESGTEAFF. This sequence joins TRBV6-1 and TRBJ1-1; the D is unclear. This CDR3 comprises 12 residues. Germline V CDR1 and CDR2: MNHNS, SASEGT. The ends were cut back, 6 bases at V and 5 bases at J, with 10 bases in the middle.

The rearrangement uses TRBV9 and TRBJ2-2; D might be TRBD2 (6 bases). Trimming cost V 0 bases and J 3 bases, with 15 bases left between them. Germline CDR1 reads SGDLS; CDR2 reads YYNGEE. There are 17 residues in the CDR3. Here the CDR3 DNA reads TGTGCCAGCAGCGTAGGTGGCGGGGTGGGGTACACCGGGGAGCTGTTTTTT. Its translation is CASSVGGGVGYTGELFF. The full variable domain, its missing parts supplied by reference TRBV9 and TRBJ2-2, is DSGVTQTPKHLITATGQRVTLRCSPRSGDLSVYWYQQSLDQGLQFLIQYYNGEERAKGNILERFSAQQFPDLHSELNLSSLELGDSALYFCASSVGGGVGYTGELFFGEGSRLTVL.

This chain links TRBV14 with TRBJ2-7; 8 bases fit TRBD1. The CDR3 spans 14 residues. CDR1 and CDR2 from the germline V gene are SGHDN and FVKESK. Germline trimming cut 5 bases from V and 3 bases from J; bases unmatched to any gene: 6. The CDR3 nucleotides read TGTGCCAGCAGCAAGATTGACAGGGGCTACGAGCAGTACTTC. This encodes CASSKIDRGYEQYF.

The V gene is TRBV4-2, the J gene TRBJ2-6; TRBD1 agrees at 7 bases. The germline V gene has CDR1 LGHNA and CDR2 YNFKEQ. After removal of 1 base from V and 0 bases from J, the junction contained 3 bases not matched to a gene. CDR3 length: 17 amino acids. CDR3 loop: CASSQVGTVSGANVLTF. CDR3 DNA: TGTGCCAGCAGCCAAGTTGGGACAGTCTCTGGGGCCAACGTCCTGACTTTC.

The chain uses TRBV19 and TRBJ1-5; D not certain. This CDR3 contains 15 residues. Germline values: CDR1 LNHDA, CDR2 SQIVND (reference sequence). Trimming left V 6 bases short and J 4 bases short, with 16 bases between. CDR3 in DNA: TGTGCCAGTAGAGATGGTTTCGGGGTGAATCAGCCCCAGCATTTT. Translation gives CASRDGFGVNQPQHF.